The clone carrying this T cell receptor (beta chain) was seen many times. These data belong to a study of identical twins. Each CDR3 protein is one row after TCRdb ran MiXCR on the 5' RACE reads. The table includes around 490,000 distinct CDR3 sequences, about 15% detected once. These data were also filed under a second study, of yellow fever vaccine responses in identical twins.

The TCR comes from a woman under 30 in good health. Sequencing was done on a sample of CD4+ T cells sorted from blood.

Written as DNA, the CDR3 is TGTGCCAGCAGTTTCGGGCTAGCGGTTGGCACAGATACGCAGTATTTT. Amino acids: CASSFGLAVGTDTQYF. The chain employs TRBV12-3 or TRBV12-4 and TRBJ2-3, with 7 nucleotides matching TRBD2. CDR3 length: 16 amino acids. The J segment lost 1 base and the V segment lost 3 bases, leaving 7 bases of the junction unmatched.